These T cell receptor beta chains were read from a single sample in a study of T cell responses to AZD1222 COVID-19 vaccine. Assay used: immunoSEQ multiplex PCR; TCRdb lists only in-frame clones, some missing. This table has over 100,000 clones, about 88% appearing once. The specimen was peripheral blood, collected on day 0 of AZD1222 vaccination. These receptor sequences come from an adult in good health. The CDR3 runs from the conserved cysteine through the conserved F or W. The order of the fields is CDR3 length, J gene, clone size, V gene, D gene, CDR3 DNA, CDR3 protein. D genes are given only for firm matches. Some rows mark clone size as missing; the rest say once, few, many or name a class of expanded clone.

len: 11; j_gene: TRBJ2-5; abundance: once; v_gene: TRBV3-1/TRBV3-2; d_gene: -; CDR3nt: TGTGCCACTAGCGAAAAAGAGACCCAGTACTTC; CDR3aa: CATSEKETQYF
len: 14; j_gene: TRBJ2-7; abundance: -; v_gene: TRBV5-1; d_gene: -; CDR3nt: TGCGCCAGCAGCTTGAATACGGGGACGGGGGAGCAGTACTTC; CDR3aa: CASSLNTGTGEQYF
len: 15; j_gene: TRBJ2-1; abundance: -; v_gene: TRBV5-8; d_gene: TRBD1; CDR3nt: TGTGCCAGCAGCCTCCGGGGACAGGGGGCCAATGAGCAGTTCTTC; CDR3aa: CASSLRGQGANEQFF
len: 15; j_gene: TRBJ1-5; abundance: -; v_gene: TRBV7-3; d_gene: -; CDR3nt: TGTGCCAGCAGCTCCCTCGGGGGCCTACATCAGCCCCAGCATTTT; CDR3aa: CASSSLGGLHQPQHF
len: 15; j_gene: TRBJ2-3; abundance: -; v_gene: TRBV29-1; d_gene: -; CDR3nt: TGCAGCGTTGAAACCCGGACAGAGAGCACAGATACGCAGTATTTT; CDR3aa: CSVETRTESTDTQYF
len: 15; j_gene: TRBJ2-7; abundance: few; v_gene: TRBV5-1; d_gene: -; CDR3nt: TGCGCCAGCAGCTTGGAGCGGACAGCCTCCTACGAGCAGTACTTC; CDR3aa: CASSLERTASYEQYF
len: 17; j_gene: TRBJ1-5; abundance: -; v_gene: TRBV7-2; d_gene: -; CDR3nt: TGTGCCAGCAGCTCTCCCCCCAGGTGGGGTAGCAATCAGCCCCAGCATTTT; CDR3aa: CASSSPPRWGSNQPQHF
len: 15; j_gene: TRBJ2-1; abundance: -; v_gene: TRBV4-3; d_gene: -; CDR3nt: TGCGCCAGCAGCCAAGACAGGATCATTGGCAATGAGCAGTTCTTC; CDR3aa: CASSQDRIIGNEQFF
len: 15; j_gene: TRBJ1-5; abundance: once; v_gene: TRBV2; d_gene: -; CDR3nt: TGTGCCAGCAGTGAAGCGCGGGCTAGCAATCAGCCCCAGCATTTT; CDR3aa: CASSEARASNQPQHF
len: 11; j_gene: TRBJ2-7; abundance: -; v_gene: TRBV27; d_gene: -; CDR3nt: TGTGCCAGCAGCCATGCCTACGAGCAGTACTTC; CDR3aa: CASSHAYEQYF
len: 17; j_gene: TRBJ2-7; abundance: few; v_gene: TRBV7-9; d_gene: TRBD2; CDR3nt: TGTGCCAGCAGCTTAGGCTCCGGGACTAGCATAGACTACGAGCAGTACTTC; CDR3aa: CASSLGSGTSIDYEQYF
len: 15; j_gene: TRBJ1-2; abundance: -; v_gene: TRBV6-5; d_gene: -; CDR3nt: TGTGCCAGCAGCCCCTCCAGGGGCTCCTACTATGGCTACACCTTC; CDR3aa: CASSPSRGSYYGYTF
len: 16; j_gene: TRBJ2-1; abundance: -; v_gene: TRBV7-9; d_gene: -; CDR3nt: TGTGCCAGCAGCTCGAAGGTGGAGTCTGGGACCAATGAGCAGTTCTTC; CDR3aa: CASSSKVESGTNEQFF
len: 15; j_gene: TRBJ1-3; abundance: few; v_gene: TRBV6-5; d_gene: -; CDR3nt: TGTGCCAGCAGTTACTCACGGGGGGCAGAAAACACCATATATTTT; CDR3aa: CASSYSRGAENTIYF
len: 16; j_gene: TRBJ2-1; abundance: -; v_gene: TRBV9; d_gene: TRBD1; CDR3nt: TGTGCCAGCAGCTTTTTCGACAGGGAGACCAACAATGAGCAGTTCTTC; CDR3aa: CASSFFDRETNNEQFF
len: 16; j_gene: TRBJ1-5; abundance: -; v_gene: TRBV5-1; d_gene: -; CDR3nt: TGCGCCAGCAGCTTGGGGTCAGGCCTTAGCAATCAGCCCCAGCATTTT; CDR3aa: CASSLGSGLSNQPQHF
len: 15; j_gene: TRBJ2-3; abundance: -; v_gene: TRBV5-4; d_gene: TRBD2; CDR3nt: TGTGCCAGCAGCCCCTCGGCGGGAGTAACAGATACGCAGTATTTT; CDR3aa: CASSPSAGVTDTQYF
len: 14; j_gene: TRBJ2-7; abundance: -; v_gene: TRBV6-5; d_gene: -; CDR3nt: TGTGCCAGCACCTTGACGGGGGTTGGTTACGAGCAGTACTTC; CDR3aa: CASTLTGVGYEQYF
len: 19; j_gene: TRBJ2-2; abundance: -; v_gene: TRBV7-3; d_gene: -; CDR3nt: TGTGCCAGCAGCTTACTGGGTGGCGTCGGGGGAGCGAACACCGGGGAGCTGTTTTTT; CDR3aa: CASSLLGGVGGANTGELFF
len: 16; j_gene: TRBJ2-3; abundance: -; v_gene: TRBV7-3; d_gene: TRBD2; CDR3nt: TGTGCCAGCAGCTTAGGACTAGCGGGCCTCACAGATACGCAGTATTTT; CDR3aa: CASSLGLAGLTDTQYF
len: 15; j_gene: TRBJ1-2; abundance: -; v_gene: TRBV28; d_gene: -; CDR3nt: TGTGCCAGCAGTTTATCGGGGTTAAGGGTTCGGGGCTACACCTTC; CDR3aa: CASSLSGLRVRGYTF
len: 12; j_gene: TRBJ1-4; abundance: -; v_gene: TRBV2; d_gene: -; CDR3nt: TGTGCCAGCGGCAGCGCTAATGAAAAACTGTTTTTT; CDR3aa: CASGSANEKLFF
len: 14; j_gene: TRBJ2-7; abundance: once; v_gene: TRBV5-5; d_gene: TRBD2; CDR3nt: TGTGCCAGCAGCTTGGGACTAGCGGGAGCCGAGCAGTACTTC; CDR3aa: CASSLGLAGAEQYF
len: 14; j_gene: TRBJ2-7; abundance: -; v_gene: TRBV5-6; d_gene: -; CDR3nt: TGTGCCAGCAGCCTCGGTCTTCGCTCCTACGAGCAGTACTTC; CDR3aa: CASSLGLRSYEQYF
len: 14; j_gene: TRBJ2-1; abundance: -; v_gene: TRBV10-3; d_gene: TRBD2; CDR3nt: TGTGCCATCAGTGCACTAGCGGAGGACAATGAGCAGTTCTTC; CDR3aa: CAISALAEDNEQFF
len: 17; j_gene: TRBJ2-2; abundance: once; v_gene: TRBV7-9; d_gene: -; CDR3nt: TGTGCCAGCCTAGAGGGCCCGTTGGCGGCTGGGGCCGGGGAGCTGTTTTTT; CDR3aa: CASLEGPLAAGAGELFF
len: 13; j_gene: TRBJ2-7; abundance: few; v_gene: TRBV2; d_gene: -; CDR3nt: TGTGCCAGCACCCCCCCGGACTCCTACGAGCAGTACTTC; CDR3aa: CASTPPDSYEQYF
len: 17; j_gene: TRBJ2-5; abundance: -; v_gene: TRBV2; d_gene: TRBD2; CDR3nt: TGTGCCAGCAGTGAAGCGCTAACTAGCGGGAGAGGGGAGACCCAGTACTTC; CDR3aa: CASSEALTSGRGETQYF
len: 12; j_gene: TRBJ1-2; abundance: -; v_gene: TRBV28; d_gene: -; CDR3nt: TGTGCCAGCAGTTTATTCGGAGATGGCTACACCTTC; CDR3aa: CASSLFGDGYTF
len: 13; j_gene: TRBJ1-2; abundance: -; v_gene: TRBV29-1; d_gene: TRBD1; CDR3nt: TGCAGCGTCGAAGGACAGGGGGGCAGCGGCTACACCTTC; CDR3aa: CSVEGQGGSGYTF
len: 11; j_gene: TRBJ2-3; abundance: -; v_gene: TRBV6-1; d_gene: -; CDR3nt: TGTGCCAGCAGTGAATGGGCGGCAGAGGAGTTT; CDR3aa: CASSEWAAEEF
len: 15; j_gene: TRBJ2-1; abundance: -; v_gene: TRBV7-2; d_gene: TRBD2; CDR3nt: TGTGCCAGCAGCTTAGCTGGACTAGCGGGGGATTTAGAGATCTTC; CDR3aa: CASSLAGLAGDLEIF
len: 12; j_gene: TRBJ2-7; abundance: -; v_gene: TRBV6-5; d_gene: -; CDR3nt: TGTGCCAGCAGCCGCGGGACGAACGAGCAGTACTTC; CDR3aa: CASSRGTNEQYF
len: 12; j_gene: TRBJ1-1; abundance: -; v_gene: TRBV24-1; d_gene: TRBD1; CDR3nt: TGTGCCACACAGGGGTGGGCAACTGAAGCTTTCTTT; CDR3aa: CATQGWATEAFF
len: 15; j_gene: TRBJ2-3; abundance: -; v_gene: TRBV20-1; d_gene: TRBD1; CDR3nt: TGCAGTGCTAGTTTGGACAGGGGGCTGGGAGATACGCAGTATTTT; CDR3aa: CSASLDRGLGDTQYF
len: 15; j_gene: TRBJ2-3; abundance: -; v_gene: TRBV3-1/TRBV3-2; d_gene: -; CDR3nt: TGTGCCAGCAGCCAACAGGGAGGTACTACAGATACGCAGTATTTT; CDR3aa: CASSQQGGTTDTQYF